What follows are 3 T cell receptor beta chains derived from one specimen sequenced in a study of a mutant IDH1 vaccine in newly diagnosed glioma. Specified time point: baseline, week 1 (first vaccination visit). Treatment noted: pre-vaccination baseline after standard-of-care therapy. TCRdb's copy holds only in-frame clones and misses some; the assay was immunoSEQ multiplex PCR. The sample lists fewer than 45,000 clones; around 90% were seen once. Sequences were derived from PBMCs, sampled from a glioma patient treated with radiotherapy, temozolomide or both. These receptors all come from a man aged 18-30 years with glioma.

The chain carries TRBV4-2 and TRBJ1-2; no clear D gene. Germline V gives CDR1 LGHNA, CDR2 YNFKEQ. The CDR3 is 12 amino acids. Trimming removed 4 bases at V and 1 base at J, with 4 bases between. CDR3 sequence reads: CASSPDNYGYTF. CDR3 nucleotides: TGTGCCAGCAGCCCTGATAACTATGGCTACACCTTC.

V is TRBV7-3 and J is TRBJ2-3, with TRBD2 matching 8 bases. CDR1 and CDR2 (germline): SGHTA, FQGTGA. V lost 1 base and J lost 7; bases outside the gene matches: 10. The CDR3 consists of 16 residues. In DNA, the CDR3 is TGTGCCAGCAGCTTAAATGCGGGAACGGGAGGGAATACGCAGTATTTT. It encodes CASSLNAGTGGNTQYF.

V gene TRBV19 combines with J gene TRBJ1-5; 8 nucleotides line up with TRBD1. Germline lookup yields CDR1 LNHDA and CDR2 SQIVND (reference sequence). There are 15 residues in the CDR3. The V segment lost 2 bases and the J segment 1 base; nucleotides outside the gene matches: 1. The CDR3 protein is CASSIQGASNQPQHF. The DNA of the CDR3 is TGTGCCAGTAGTATACAGGGGGCCAGCAATCAGCCCCAGCATTTT.